The clone carrying this T cell receptor (beta chain) was observed a single time. Its cognate antigen is unknown. Other nucleotide sequences from this sample produce the same CDR3. This CDR3 is 14 amino acids long. Germline V CDR1 and CDR2: SGHDT, YYEEEE. V dropped 0 bases and J dropped 8 bases, with 9 bases sitting between them. The data belong to a study of Tregs in tolerant kidney transplant recipients. Study results and caveats: Expanding Tregs on activated donor B cells appeared to best identify donor-specific TCRbeta clones. In tolerant patients, donor-specific Tregs outgrew total Tregs, suggesting antigen-driven expansion.

The repertoire was sequenced with immunoSEQ multiplex PCR; TCRdb's copy has only in-frame clones and lacks some. This sample yields tens of thousands of clones, of which approximately 85% are seen a single time; roughly 2.2% belongs to the top ten. V gene TRBV5-6 combines with J gene TRBJ1-6; D unresolved. The sequences come from Tregs from blood, collected before the transplant. This TCR was sampled from a human donor who received a combined kidney and bone marrow transplant. CDR3 in DNA: TGTGCCAGCAGCTTGGGACTTCTGGATTCACCCCTCCACTTT. It is translated as CASSLGLLDSPLHF.